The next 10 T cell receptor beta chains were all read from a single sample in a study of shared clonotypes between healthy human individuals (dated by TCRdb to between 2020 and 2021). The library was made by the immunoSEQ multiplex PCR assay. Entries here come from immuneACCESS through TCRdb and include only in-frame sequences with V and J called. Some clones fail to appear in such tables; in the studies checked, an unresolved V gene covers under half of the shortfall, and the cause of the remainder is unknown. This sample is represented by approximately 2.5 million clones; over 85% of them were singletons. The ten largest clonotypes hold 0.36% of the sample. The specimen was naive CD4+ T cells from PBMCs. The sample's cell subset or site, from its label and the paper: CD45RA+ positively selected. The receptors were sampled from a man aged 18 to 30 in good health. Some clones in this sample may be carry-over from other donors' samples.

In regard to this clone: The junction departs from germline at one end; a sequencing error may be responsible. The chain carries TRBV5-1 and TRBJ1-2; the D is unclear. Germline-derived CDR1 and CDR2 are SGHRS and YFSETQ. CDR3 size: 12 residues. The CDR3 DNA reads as TGTGCCAGCAGCTTGGTCGGGATTGGCTACACCTTC. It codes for CASSLVGIGYTF.

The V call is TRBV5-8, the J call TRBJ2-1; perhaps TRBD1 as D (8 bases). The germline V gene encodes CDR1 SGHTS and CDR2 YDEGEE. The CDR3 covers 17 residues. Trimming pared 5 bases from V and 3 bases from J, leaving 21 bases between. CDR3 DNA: TGTGCCAGCAGGTCCGGGGGAGGGACAGGCTACTACAATGAGCAGTTCTTC. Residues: CASRSGGGTGYYNEQFF.

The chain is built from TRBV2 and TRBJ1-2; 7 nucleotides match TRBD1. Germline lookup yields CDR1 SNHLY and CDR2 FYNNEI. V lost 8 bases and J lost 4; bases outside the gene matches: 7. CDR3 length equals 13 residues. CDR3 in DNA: TGTGCCAGCGCCTCGGGACAGATCTATGGCTACACCTTC. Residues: CASASGQIYGYTF.

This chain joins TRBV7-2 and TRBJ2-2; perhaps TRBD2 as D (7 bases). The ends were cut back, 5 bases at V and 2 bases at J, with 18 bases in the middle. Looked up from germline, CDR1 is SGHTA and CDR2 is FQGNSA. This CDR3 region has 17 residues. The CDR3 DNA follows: TGTGCCAGCAGCGTCCGTGTCGGGGGGCCAAACACCGGGGAGCTGTTTTTT. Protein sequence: CASSVRVGGPNTGELFF. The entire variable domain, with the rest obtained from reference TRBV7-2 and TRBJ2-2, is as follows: GAGVSQSPSNKVTEKGKDVELRCDPISGHTALYWYRQSLGQGLEFLIYFQGNSAPDKSGLPSDRFSAERTGGSVSTLTIQRTQQEDSAVYLCASSVRVGGPNTGELFFGEGSRLTVL.

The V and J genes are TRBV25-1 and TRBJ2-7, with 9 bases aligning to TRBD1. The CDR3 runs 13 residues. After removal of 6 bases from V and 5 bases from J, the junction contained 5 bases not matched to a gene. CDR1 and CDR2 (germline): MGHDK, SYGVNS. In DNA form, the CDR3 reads TGTGCCAGCAGACAGGGGGCTATCCACGAGCAGTACTTC. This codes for CASRQGAIHEQYF.

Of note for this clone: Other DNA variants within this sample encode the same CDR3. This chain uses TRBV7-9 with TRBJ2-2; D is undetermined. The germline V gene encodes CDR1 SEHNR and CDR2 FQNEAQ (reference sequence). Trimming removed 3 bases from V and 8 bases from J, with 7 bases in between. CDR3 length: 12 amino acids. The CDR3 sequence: CASSLETGELFF. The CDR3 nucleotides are TGTGCCAGCAGCTTGGAAACTGGGGAGCTGTTTTTT.

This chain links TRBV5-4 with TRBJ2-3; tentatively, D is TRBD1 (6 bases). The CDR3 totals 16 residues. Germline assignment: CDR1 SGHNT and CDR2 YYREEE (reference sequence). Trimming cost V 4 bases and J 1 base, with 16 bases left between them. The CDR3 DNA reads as TGTGCCAGCAGCCCCGATAACAGGGTACGCACAGATACGCAGTATTTT. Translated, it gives CASSPDNRVRTDTQYF.

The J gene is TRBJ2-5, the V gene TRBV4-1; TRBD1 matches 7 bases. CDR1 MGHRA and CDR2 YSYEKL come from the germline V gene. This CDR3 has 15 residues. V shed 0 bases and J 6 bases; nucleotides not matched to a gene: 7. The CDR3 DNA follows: TGCGCCAGCAGCCAAGAGGGACAGAACTGGAAGACCCAGTACTTC. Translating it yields CASSQEGQNWKTQYF.

The DNA of the CDR3 is TGTGCCAGCAGCCATCCGATGACGGACACCAACCAAGAGACCCAGTACTTC. Translation: CASSHPMTDTNQETQYF. The chain joins TRBV7-9 to TRBJ2-5; possibly TRBD1 for D (5 bases). This CDR3 comprises 17 residues. Trimming took 5 bases from V and 0 from J, leaving 19 bases between them. CDR1 and CDR2 (germline): SEHNR, FQNEAQ (reference sequence).

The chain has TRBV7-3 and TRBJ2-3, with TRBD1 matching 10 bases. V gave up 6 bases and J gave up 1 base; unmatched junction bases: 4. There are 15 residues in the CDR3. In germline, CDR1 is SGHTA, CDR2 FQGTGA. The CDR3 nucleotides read TGTGCCAGCAGTTTCGGGACAGGGGGCACAGATACGCAGTATTTT. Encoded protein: CASSFGTGGTDTQYF.